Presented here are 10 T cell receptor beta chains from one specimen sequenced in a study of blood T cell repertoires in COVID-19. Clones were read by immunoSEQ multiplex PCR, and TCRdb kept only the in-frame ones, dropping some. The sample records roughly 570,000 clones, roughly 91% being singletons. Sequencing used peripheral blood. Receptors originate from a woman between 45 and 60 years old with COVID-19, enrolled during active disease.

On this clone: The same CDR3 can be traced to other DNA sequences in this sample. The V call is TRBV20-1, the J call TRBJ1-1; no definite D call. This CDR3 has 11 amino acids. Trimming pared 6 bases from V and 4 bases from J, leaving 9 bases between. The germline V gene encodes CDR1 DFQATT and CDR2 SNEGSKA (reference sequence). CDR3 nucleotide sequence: TGCAGTGCCCCCGGAGGCACTGAAGCTTTCTTT. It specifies CSAPGGTEAFF.

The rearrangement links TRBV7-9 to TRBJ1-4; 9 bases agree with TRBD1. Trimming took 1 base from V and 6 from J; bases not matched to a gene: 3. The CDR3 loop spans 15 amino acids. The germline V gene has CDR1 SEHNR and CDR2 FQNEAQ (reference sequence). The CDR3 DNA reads TGTGCCAGCAGCTTAGTTGGACAGGGGCATGAAAAACTGTTTTTT. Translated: CASSLVGQGHEKLFF.

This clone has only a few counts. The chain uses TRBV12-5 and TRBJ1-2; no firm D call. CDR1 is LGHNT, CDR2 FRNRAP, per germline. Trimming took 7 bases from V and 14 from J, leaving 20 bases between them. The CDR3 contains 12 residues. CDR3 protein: CASALRATGRTF. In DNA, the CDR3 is TGTGCTAGTGCCTTGAGGGCAACGGGGAGAACCTTC.

The CDR3 nucleotides read TGCGCCAGCAGCCAAGACGGGGTTTCCTATAATTCACCCCTCCACTTT. Its protein product is CASSQDGVSYNSPLHF. V and J are TRBV4-1 and TRBJ1-6; no firm D call. Germline V CDR1 and CDR2: MGHRA, YSYEKL. This CDR3 spans 16 amino acids. Between the trimmed V and J ends, which lost 0 bases and 1 base, there was a span of 7 bases.

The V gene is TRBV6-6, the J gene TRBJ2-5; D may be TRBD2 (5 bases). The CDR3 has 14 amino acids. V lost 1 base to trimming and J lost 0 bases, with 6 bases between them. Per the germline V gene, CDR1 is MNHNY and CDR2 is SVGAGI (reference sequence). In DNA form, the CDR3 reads TGTGCCAGCAGTTACTTCGGGAACCAAGAGACCCAGTACTTC. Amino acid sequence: CASSYFGNQETQYF.

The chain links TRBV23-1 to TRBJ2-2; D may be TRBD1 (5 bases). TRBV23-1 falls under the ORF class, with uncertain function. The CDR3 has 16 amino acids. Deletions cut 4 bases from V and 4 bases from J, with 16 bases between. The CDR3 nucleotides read TGCGCCAGCAGTCCACAGACAGCCTTTTTCACCGGGGAGCTGTTTTTT. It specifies CASSPQTAFFTGELFF.

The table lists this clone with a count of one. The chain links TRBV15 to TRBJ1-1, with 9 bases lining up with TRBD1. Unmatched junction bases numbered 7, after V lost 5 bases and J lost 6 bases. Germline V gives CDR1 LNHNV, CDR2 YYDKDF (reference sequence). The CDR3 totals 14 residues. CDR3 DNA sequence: TGTGCCACCAGCCAGGGACAGGGAAACGCTGAAGCTTTCTTT. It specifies CATSQGQGNAEAFF.

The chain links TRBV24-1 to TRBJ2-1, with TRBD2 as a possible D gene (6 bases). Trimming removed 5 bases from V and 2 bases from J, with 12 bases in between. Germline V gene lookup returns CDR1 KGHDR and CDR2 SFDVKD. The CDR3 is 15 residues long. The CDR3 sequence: CATSGGASAYNEQFF. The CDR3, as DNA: TGTGCCACCAGTGGAGGGGCTAGCGCCTACAATGAGCAGTTCTTC.

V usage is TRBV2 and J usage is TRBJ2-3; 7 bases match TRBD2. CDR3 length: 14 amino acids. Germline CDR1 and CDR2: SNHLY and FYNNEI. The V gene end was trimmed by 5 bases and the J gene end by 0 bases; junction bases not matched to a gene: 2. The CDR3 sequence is CASSWGGSTDTQYF. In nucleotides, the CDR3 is TGTGCCAGCAGTTGGGGGGGTAGCACAGATACGCAGTATTTT.

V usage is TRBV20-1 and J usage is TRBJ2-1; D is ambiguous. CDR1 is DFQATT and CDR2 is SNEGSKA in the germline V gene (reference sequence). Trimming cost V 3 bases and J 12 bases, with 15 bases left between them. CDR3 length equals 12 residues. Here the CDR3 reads CSASAAREVQFF. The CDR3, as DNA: TGCAGTGCTAGTGCCGCTCGTGAGGTGCAGTTCTTC.